This passage covers 11 T cell receptor beta chains from one sample sequenced in a study of regulatory T cells in long-lasting Graves disease. Assembly of TCR beta libraries relied on iRepertoire HTBI primers together with Arm-PCR of CDR3 regions. TCRdb passed the multiplex PCR reads through MiXCR, listing each CDR3 protein once. Of a few hundred thousand distinct CDR3 sequences listed, 16% are singletons. The time point here: newly diagnosed GD, antithyroid drugs for less than 3 months. The authors made the TCR library using RNA they extracted from PBMCs. This same sample was also taken into another study, of T cells in Graves' hyperthyroidism and ophthalmopathy.

Source: peripheral blood mononuclear cells (PBMCs), taken at new diagnosis, from a patient treated with antithyroid drugs. The receptor source for this set is a man aged 35 to 55 with Graves disease.

The chain uses TRBV30 and TRBJ1-1; possible D gene TRBD1, 6 bases. There are 12 residues in the CDR3. Germline V gene lookup returns CDR1 GTSNPN and CDR2 SVGIG (reference sequence). Trimming took off 3 bases at V and 6 bases at J, with 11 bases between the two ends. The CDR3 spells CAWRQGGSEAFF. The CDR3 DNA reads as TGTGCCTGGAGACAGGGAGGCTCTGAAGCTTTCTTT.

The chain employs TRBV27 and TRBJ1-1, with D unclear. Per the germline V gene, CDR1 is MNHEY and CDR2 is SMNVEV (reference sequence). V shed 6 bases and J shed 1 base, with 12 bases lying between them. The CDR3 totals 14 residues. Here the CDR3 DNA reads TGTGCCAGCAGACCAAAGAGGCGGAACACTGAAGCTTTCTTT. This encodes CASRPKRRNTEAFF.

V and J are TRBV6-1 and TRBJ2-2; tentative D call: TRBD1 (6 bases). The CDR3 is made up of 16 amino acids. Germline loops: CDR1 MNHNS, CDR2 SASEGT. V lost 8 bases and J lost 3, with 19 bases in between. The CDR3 spells CASSWTTGWHTGELFF. CDR3 coding DNA: TGTGCCAGCTCCTGGACGACAGGCTGGCACACCGGGGAGCTGTTTTTT.

In this sample, this clonotype turned up a few times. An end of the junction differs from the germline gene, which may be a read error. J is TRBJ2-7 and V is TRBV6-5, with D unresolved. CDR1 and CDR2 from the germline V gene are MNHEY and SVGAGI. The CDR3 has 15 amino acids. In DNA form, the CDR3 reads TGTGCCTGCAGTTACGGACGTACAAGCTCCTACGAGCAGTACTTC. The encoded protein is CACSYGRTSSYEQYF.

This clonotype has only a few counts. Being one base from a much bigger clone, this may be a read error. This CDR3 is missing its conserved last phenylalanine or tryptophan, likely due to a read error. The gene calls are TRBV6-5 and TRBJ1-2; tentative D call: TRBD1 (6 bases). Germline-derived CDR1 and CDR2 are MNHEY and SVGAGI. Trimming pared 3 bases from V and 3 bases from J, leaving 8 bases between. The CDR3 contains 13 residues. CDR3 nucleotide sequence: TGTGCCAGCAGTTATGACAGGCACTATGGCTACACCCTC. This sequence encodes CASSYDRHYGYTL.

The rearrangement joins TRBV20-1 to TRBJ2-3; 11 bases match TRBD2. This CDR3 spans 14 amino acids. The germline gives CDR1 DFQATT, CDR2 SNEGSKA (reference sequence). With 3 bases clipped from V and 8 bases from J, the junction kept 7 bases outside the gene matches. CDR3 DNA sequence: TGCAGTGCTAGTAGGGCTAGCGGGGGGTCTACGCAGTATTTT. Protein sequence: CSASRASGGSTQYF.

This clonotype was seen a handful of times. This sequence joins TRBV5-5 and TRBJ2-3, with 8 bases aligning to TRBD2. The V segment lost 4 bases and the J segment 5 bases; nucleotides outside the gene matches: 12. The CDR3 spans 16 residues. Germline assignment: CDR1 SGHKS and CDR2 YYEKEE (reference sequence). CDR3 loop: CASSRSPGGARDTQYF. The DNA of the CDR3 is TGTGCCAGCAGCCGGTCCCCGGGGGGGGCGAGAGATACGCAGTATTTT.

The chain carries TRBV6-2 or TRBV6-3 and TRBJ1-6, with no clear D. Germline CDR1 and CDR2: MNHEY and SVGEGT. The CDR3 sequence is 14 residues long. V gave up 2 bases and J gave up 10 bases, with 12 bases separating them. The CDR3 DNA reads TGTGCCAGCAGTTACGGGGTTTGGGAATCACCCCTCCACTTT. It codes for CASSYGVWESPLHF.

At least ten counts were recorded for this clonotype. The chain combines TRBV28 with TRBJ2-7, with D unresolved. V dropped 4 bases and J dropped 0 bases, with 13 bases sitting between them. This CDR3 is built from 15 residues. Germline CDR1 reads MDHEN; CDR2 reads SYDVKM. The CDR3 sequence: CASSSSSTASYEQYF. CDR3 DNA sequence: TGTGCCAGCAGTTCGAGCTCGACGGCCTCCTACGAGCAGTACTTC.

This clonotype was picked up many times. This rearrangement joins TRBV5-1 to TRBJ2-3, with D possibly being TRBD2 (5 bases). Per the germline V gene, CDR1 is SGHRS and CDR2 is YFSETQ. The CDR3 has 17 amino acids. Between the trimmed V and J ends, which lost 0 bases and 1 base, there was a span of 15 bases. CDR3 in amino acids: CASSLASRPGGTDTQYF. CDR3 bases: TGCGCCAGCAGCTTGGCCTCTCGGCCCGGGGGCACAGATACGCAGTATTTT.

This clonotype was observed many times. This sequence joins TRBV3-1 and TRBJ1-2; 8 bases line up with TRBD1. The CDR3 spans 16 residues. Per germline, CDR1 LGHDT and CDR2 YNNKEL (reference sequence). With V trimmed by 4 bases and J by 5 bases, 12 bases remained unmatched. In DNA, the CDR3 is TGTGCCAGCAGCCCATGGACAGGGCGGGGTACTTATGGCTACACCTTC. It yields the protein CASSPWTGRGTYGYTF.